This entry lists 12 T cell receptor beta chains sequenced from one sample in a study of blood T cell repertoires in COVID-19. The assay was immunoSEQ multiplex PCR, and TCRdb's table has in-frame clones only and misses some. This sample carries 30,000 to 50,000 clones, approximately 90% of them seen once, and the ten largest clones take less than 20%. What was sequenced was peripheral blood. These receptors originate from a woman in her 30s in a cohort sampled during active COVID-19.

This clone turned up a few times. The rearrangement uses TRBV2 and TRBJ2-1; a possible D gene is TRBD2 (6 bases). Trimming removed 2 bases at V and 9 bases at J, with 11 bases between. The length of the CDR3 is 13 residues. The germline V gene has CDR1 SNHLY and CDR2 FYNNEI. CDR3 amino acids: CASSEFFSGEQFF. CDR3 coding DNA: TGTGCCAGCAGTGAATTTTTTAGCGGTGAGCAGTTCTTC.

The J gene is TRBJ1-4, the V gene TRBV27; a possible D gene is TRBD1 (5 bases). V lost 0 bases and J 8 bases, leaving 16 bases between the germline ends. CDR3 size: 16 residues. CDR1 is MNHEY and CDR2 is SMNVEV in the germline V gene (reference sequence). The CDR3 reads CASSLSDPGRQEKLFF. The CDR3 bases are TGTGCCAGCAGTTTATCGGACCCCGGGCGACAGGAAAAACTGTTTTTT.

V gene TRBV11-3 combines with J gene TRBJ2-7; TRBD2 matches at 7 bases. The CDR3 contains 14 residues. Trimming took 2 bases from V and 3 from J; bases not matched to a gene: 4. The germline CDR1 and CDR2 sequences are SGHNT and YENEEA. The CDR3 DNA is TGTGCCAGCAGCTTAAAGGGCGGGAGCTACGAGCAGTACTTC. Its protein is CASSLKGGSYEQYF.

The chain joins TRBV18 to TRBJ2-7; D is perhaps TRBD2 (5 bases). The V gene lost 1 base and the J gene lost 2 bases, with 12 bases spanning the gap. The CDR3 contains 15 residues. CDR1 KGHSH and CDR2 LQKENI come from the germline V gene. The CDR3 sequence: CASSPLDAGTYEQYF. The CDR3, as DNA: TGTGCCAGCTCACCACTGGACGCGGGCACCTACGAGCAGTACTTC.

This rearrangement joins TRBV6-6 to TRBJ2-1; 10 bases fit TRBD2. The CDR3 length is 15 residues. V was clipped by 2 bases and J by 5 bases; unmatched bases: 3. Germline CDR1 and CDR2: MNHNY and SVGAGI (reference sequence). The CDR3 bases are TGTGCCAGCAGTTACGTGACTAGCGGGCACAATGAGCAGTTCTTC. It translates to CASSYVTSGHNEQFF.

The J gene is TRBJ2-3, the V gene TRBV5-6; 8 nucleotides agree with TRBD2. V dropped 0 bases and J dropped 5; count of bases not matched to a gene: 5. Looked up from germline, CDR1 is SGHDT and CDR2 is YYEEEE. This CDR3 spans 15 amino acids. Here the CDR3 reads CASSLAGGPEDTQYF. CDR3 in DNA: TGTGCCAGCAGCTTGGCGGGAGGGCCGGAAGATACGCAGTATTTT.

The gene calls are TRBV19 and TRBJ1-4; TRBD1 matches at 9 bases. V lost 3 bases and J lost 7; bases outside the gene matches: 6. CDR3 size: 15 residues. Per germline, CDR1 LNHDA and CDR2 SQIVND (reference sequence). For the CDR3, the DNA is TGTGCCAGTAGTATTAGCACAGGGGGCGGTGAAAAACTGTTTTTT. It yields the protein CASSISTGGGEKLFF.

The gene calls are TRBV12-3 or TRBV12-4 and TRBJ2-3, with D perhaps TRBD2 (6 bases). The V end was cut by 6 bases, the J end by 8 bases, with 12 bases between. This CDR3 region has 12 residues. The CDR3 DNA is TGTGCCAGCAGGCAATTCGGGAGTACGCAGTATTTT. It is translated as CASRQFGSTQYF.

The chain joins TRBV2 to TRBJ1-5; 7 positions agree with TRBD1. CDR1 and CDR2 (germline): SNHLY, FYNNEI. The CDR3 covers 14 residues. V dropped 7 bases and J dropped 3; count of bases not matched to a gene: 6. The CDR3 nucleotides read TGTGCCAGCACTACGGGACAGTTCAATCAGCCCCAGCATTTT. Its translation is CASTTGQFNQPQHF.

The chain couples TRBV15 to TRBJ2-7; 8 nucleotides match TRBD1. The CDR3 has 14 amino acids. Germline CDR1 and CDR2: LNHNV and YYDKDF (reference sequence). V lost 1 base to trimming and J lost 5 bases; unmatched junction nucleotides: 4. The CDR3 spells CATSRAGRGHEQYF. The CDR3 nucleotides are TGTGCCACCAGCAGAGCGGGCAGGGGGCACGAGCAGTACTTC.

This chain links TRBV4-3 with TRBJ2-1; 11 bases align to TRBD2. CDR1 LGHNA and CDR2 YSLEER come from the germline V gene. V lost 0 bases and J lost 6; bases outside the gene matches: 13. The CDR3 contains 19 residues. CDR3 region: CASSQDKGPTSGTFNEQFF. The CDR3, as DNA: TGCGCCAGCAGCCAAGATAAGGGCCCGACTAGCGGGACGTTCAATGAGCAGTTCTTC.

The V and J genes are TRBV19 and TRBJ1-6; D is uncertain. The CDR3 consists of 18 residues. The germline V and J ends were trimmed by 5 bases and 0 bases, with 17 bases remaining between them. From germline, CDR1 is LNHDA and CDR2 SQIVND (reference sequence). The CDR3, as DNA: TGTGCCAGTAGTTATGGCCACAACACCTTCTCCTATAATTCACCCCTCCACTTT. Translation: CASSYGHNTFSYNSPLHF.